These 26 T cell receptor beta chains share one sample of origin, sequenced in a study of shared clonotypes between healthy human individuals. Profiling relied on immunoSEQ multiplex PCR, and the TCRdb table lists in-frame clones only, not all of them. The sample records about 2.4 million clones, 93% being singletons. Sequenced input: naive CD4+ T cells from PBMCs. Subset of the sample: CD45RA+ positively selected. All receptors come from a man aged 18-30 years in good health. Some clones in this sample may be carry-over from other donors' samples.

As to this clone: Distinct nucleotide sequences in the sample also encode this CDR3. The chain couples TRBV30 to TRBJ1-3; perhaps TRBD1 as D (6 bases). Trimming pared 1 base from V and 4 bases from J, leaving 11 bases between. The CDR3 runs to 14 residues. From germline, CDR1 is GTSNPN and CDR2 SVGIG (reference sequence). As DNA, the CDR3 is TGTGCCTGGAGTGCGGGGGCAAGAGGAAACACCATATATTTT. Translating it yields CAWSAGARGNTIYF. The variable domain in full, with the rest retrieved from reference TRBV30 and TRBJ1-3, is SQTIHQWPATLVQPVGSPLSLECTVEGTSNPNLYWYRQAAGRGLQLLFYSVGIGQISSEVPQNLSASRPQDRQFILSSKKLLLSDSGFYLCAWSAGARGNTIYFGEGSWLTVV.

V gene TRBV2 combines with J gene TRBJ2-1; TRBD2 matches at 8 bases. This CDR3 has 12 amino acids. Germline V lookup: CDR1 SNHLY, CDR2 FYNNEI. J gave up 16 bases and V 8 bases, and 13 bases lay outside the gene matches. The CDR3 sequence: CASGLAGPPLFF. In DNA form, the CDR3 reads TGTGCCAGCGGGCTAGCGGGTCCCCCCTTATTCTTC. Using reference TRBV2 and TRBJ2-1 for the parts outside the CDR3, the full variable domain is EPEVTQTPSHQVTQMGQEVILRCVPISNHLYFYWYRQILGQKVEFLVSFYNNEISEKSEIFDDQFSVERPDGSNFTLKIRSTKLEDSAMYFCASGLAGPPLFFGPGTRLTVL.

This chain uses TRBV16 with TRBJ2-6; 9 bases fit TRBD1. The trim removed 6 bases at V and 7 bases at J, leaving 10 bases unmatched. The CDR3 consists of 16 residues. The germline gives CDR1 KGHSY, CDR2 FQNENV. This CDR3 is CASSRTADRGANVLTF. The CDR3 nucleotides read TGTGCCAGCAGTCGCACAGCGGACAGGGGAGCCAACGTCCTGACTTTC.

The V call is TRBV30, the J call TRBJ2-5; possible D gene TRBD2, 5 bases. The DNA matches TRBJ2-7 better at its end, which makes the J call doubtful. Germline V gene lookup returns CDR1 GTSNPN and CDR2 SVGIG (reference sequence). The CDR3 extends over 14 amino acids. This CDR3 reads CAWSFGLATYEQYF. The DNA for the CDR3 is TGTGCCTGGAGTTTCGGACTTGCCACCTACGAGCAGTACTTC.

The gene calls are TRBV5-1 and TRBJ2-5; D remains unclear. Germline CDR1 and CDR2: SGHRS and YFSETQ. The CDR3 length is 14 residues. Trimming took off 3 bases at V and 5 bases at J, with 14 bases between the two ends. CDR3 sequence (DNA): TGCGCCAGCAGCTCCAATACGGGCTCGGAGACCCAGTACTTC. Translating it yields CASSSNTGSETQYF.

This chain joins TRBV7-7 and TRBJ2-1; possibly TRBD1 for D (6 bases). The CDR3 has 14 residues. Germline CDR1 SSHAT, CDR2 FNYEAQ (reference sequence). The V end was cut by 5 bases, the J end by 6 bases, with 14 bases between. The DNA for the CDR3 is TGTGCCAGCAGCGTAGACCTACAGGGCAATGAGCAGTTCTTC. Translation: CASSVDLQGNEQFF.

V is TRBV6-1 and J is TRBJ2-7; D is unclear. V was pared by 5 bases and J by 3 bases, with 5 bases between. Per germline, CDR1 MNHNS and CDR2 SASEGT. This CDR3 spans 11 amino acids. CDR3 loop: CASSNLYEQYF. In nucleotides, the CDR3 is TGTGCCAGCAGTAACCTCTACGAGCAGTACTTC.

The chain combines TRBV2 with TRBJ2-3, with D hard to call. In germline, CDR1 is SNHLY, CDR2 FYNNEI. Between the trimmed V and J ends, which lost 4 bases and 2 bases, there was a span of 7 bases. The CDR3 runs 13 residues. CDR3 region: CASSGEYTDTQYF. As DNA, the CDR3 is TGTGCCAGCAGTGGAGAATACACAGATACGCAGTATTTT. Based on the CDR3 plus reference TRBV2 and TRBJ2-3, the full variable domain is EPEVTQTPSHQVTQMGQEVILRCVPISNHLYFYWYRQILGQKVEFLVSFYNNEISEKSEIFDDQFSVERPDGSNFTLKIRSTKLEDSAMYFCASSGEYTDTQYFGPGTRLTVL.

The gene calls are TRBV2 and TRBJ2-7, with 9 bases aligning to TRBD1. The CDR3 extends over 13 amino acids. The J segment lost 5 bases and the V segment lost 3 bases, leaving 2 bases of the junction unmatched. Looked up from germline, CDR1 is SNHLY and CDR2 is FYNNEI. The CDR3 sequence: CASSEGTGNEQYF. Here the CDR3 DNA reads TGTGCCAGCAGTGAGGGGACAGGGAACGAGCAGTACTTC. The whole variable domain, filled in from reference TRBV2 and TRBJ2-7, reads EPEVTQTPSHQVTQMGQEVILRCVPISNHLYFYWYRQILGQKVEFLVSFYNNEISEKSEIFDDQFSVERPDGSNFTLKIRSTKLEDSAMYFCASSEGTGNEQYFGPGTRLTVT.

This clone has more than one count but fewer than ten. The J gene is TRBJ1-5, the V gene TRBV5-5; D is possibly TRBD1 (6 bases). The CDR3 has 15 residues. The ends were cut back, 0 bases at V and 0 bases at J, with 7 bases in the middle. CDR1 is SGHKS and CDR2 is YYEKEE in the germline V gene (reference sequence). The CDR3 protein is CASSLEGGSNQPQHF. DNA for the CDR3: TGTGCCAGCAGCTTGGAGGGGGGTAGCAATCAGCCCCAGCATTTT.

The chain joins TRBV4-1 to TRBJ1-5; D may be TRBD1 (6 bases). V gave up 3 bases and J gave up 6 bases, with 18 bases separating them. Looked up from germline, CDR1 is MGHRA and CDR2 is YSYEKL. The CDR3 is made up of 16 amino acids. CDR3 region: CASSQEKGTLSQPQHF. The CDR3, as DNA: TGCGCCAGCAGCCAGGAGAAAGGGACACTTAGTCAGCCCCAGCATTTT.

CDR3 amino acids: CAWSELAGTDTQYF. CDR3 nucleotide sequence: TGTGCCTGGAGTGAACTAGCGGGAACAGATACGCAGTATTTT. V usage is TRBV30 and J usage is TRBJ2-3; the match to TRBD2 covers 10 bases. The germline gives CDR1 GTSNPN, CDR2 SVGIG (reference sequence). The V gene end was trimmed by 1 base and the J gene end by 3 bases; junction bases not matched to a gene: 1. The CDR3 has 14 amino acids.

The chain carries TRBV5-1 and TRBJ2-1, with TRBD2 matching 7 bases. Germline assignment: CDR1 SGHRS and CDR2 YFSETQ. V shed 0 bases, J shed 2 bases, and the junction held 8 bases outside the gene matches. The CDR3 covers 17 residues. CDR3 bases: TGCGCCAGCAGCTTGGCGTTTGCGGGAGTGGCCTACAATGAGCAGTTCTTC. Its protein is CASSLAFAGVAYNEQFF.

The chain recombines TRBV28 with TRBJ2-3, with D maybe TRBD1 (5 bases). Germline V CDR1 and CDR2: MDHEN, SYDVKM. The CDR3 totals 15 residues. With 3 bases removed from V and 5 bases from J, the gap between germline ends came to 15 bases. The CDR3 reads CASSFQGASEDTQYF. The DNA for the CDR3 is TGTGCCAGCAGTTTTCAGGGCGCGTCCGAAGATACGCAGTATTTT.

The chain joins TRBV19 to TRBJ2-1; 13 bases align to TRBD2. The CDR3 extends over 16 amino acids. J was trimmed by 6 bases and V by 9 bases; bases with no gene match: 11. From germline, CDR1 is LNHDA and CDR2 SQIVND (reference sequence). The CDR3 sequence is CASQGLAGAISNEQFF. The CDR3 coding sequence is TGTGCCAGCCAAGGACTAGCGGGAGCGATAAGCAATGAGCAGTTCTTC.

The V and J genes are TRBV27 and TRBJ1-5, with 9 nucleotides matching TRBD1. With 4 bases clipped from V and 4 bases from J, the junction kept 5 bases outside the gene matches. The CDR3 runs to 15 residues. CDR1 MNHEY and CDR2 SMNVEV come from the germline V gene (reference sequence). In DNA form, the CDR3 reads TGTGCCAGCAGTTCGGGACAGGGACTTAATCAGCCCCAGCATTTT. Residues: CASSSGQGLNQPQHF.

The V gene is TRBV7-9, the J gene TRBJ1-6, with 10 bases matching TRBD1. The V gene end was trimmed by 5 bases and the J gene end by 7 bases; junction bases not matched to a gene: 8. The CDR3 consists of 16 residues. Germline CDR1 SEHNR, CDR2 FQNEAQ (reference sequence). The CDR3 region is CASSHTLDRGNSPLHF. Here the CDR3 DNA reads TGTGCCAGCAGCCACACCCTGGACAGGGGGAATTCACCCCTCCACTTT.

The chain combines TRBV7-2 with TRBJ1-1; D may be TRBD1 (5 bases). The CDR3 is made up of 15 amino acids. Germline V gene sequence: CDR1 SGHTA, CDR2 FQGNSA. V was clipped by 1 base and J by 1 base, with 10 bases between them. The CDR3, as DNA: TGTGCCAGCAGCTTAGTGGGGGGATGGAACACTGAAGCTTTCTTT. The encoded protein is CASSLVGGWNTEAFF.

On this clone itself: Other DNA sequences from this sample encode an identical CDR3 as well. The rearrangement links TRBV15 to TRBJ2-7; D is unresolved. This CDR3 spans 14 amino acids. CDR1 is LNHNV, CDR2 YYDKDF, per germline (reference sequence). Deletions cut 1 base from V and 0 bases from J, with 7 bases between. The DNA of the CDR3 is TGTGCCACCAGCAGAGCAGGTAGCTCCTACGAGCAGTACTTC. This translates into CATSRAGSSYEQYF.

The chain employs TRBV5-1 and TRBJ1-2; 11 bases are a match to TRBD1. Germline-derived CDR1 and CDR2 are SGHRS and YFSETQ. After removal of 3 bases from V and 6 bases from J, the junction contained 4 bases not matched to a gene. This CDR3 is built from 14 residues. The CDR3 region has the DNA TGCGCCAGCAGCTGGACAGGGGGCGCCGATGGCTACACCTTC. It codes for CASSWTGGADGYTF.

This chain joins TRBV18 and TRBJ2-2; perhaps TRBD1 as D (6 bases). V was trimmed by 2 bases and J by 2 bases, leaving 15 bases between them. The CDR3 has 17 amino acids. Germline CDR1 reads KGHSH; CDR2 reads LQKENI. CDR3 protein: CASSPVVGQRNTGELFF. The CDR3 DNA sequence: TGTGCCAGCTCACCAGTCGTAGGACAGAGAAACACCGGGGAGCTGTTTTTT.

This clone was picked up one time. V gene TRBV29-1 combines with J gene TRBJ2-7, with D possibly matching TRBD2 (6 bases). This CDR3 is 13 amino acids long. Looked up from germline, CDR1 is SQVTM and CDR2 is ANQGSEA. Trimming removed 7 bases at V and 7 bases at J, with 20 bases between. The CDR3 sequence: CSARGSGVKEQYF. CDR3 in DNA: TGCAGCGCCCGGGGGTCGGGAGTTAAAGAGCAGTACTTC.

The genes are TRBV5-6 and TRBJ2-7, with D possibly matching TRBD2 (5 bases). The CDR3 totals 15 residues. The germline V gene has CDR1 SGHDT and CDR2 YYEEEE. V lost 4 bases, J lost 1 base, and 15 bases lay in between. CDR3 DNA: TGTGCCAGCAGCCCAGAATCCGGACTTTCCTACGAGCAGTACTTC. Protein sequence: CASSPESGLSYEQYF. Together with reference TRBV5-6 and TRBJ2-7, the CDR3 gives the full variable domain: DAGVTQSPTHLIKTRGQQVTLRCSPKSGHDTVSWYQQALGQGPQFIFQYYEEEERQRGNFPDRFSGHQFPNYSSELNVNALLLGDSALYLCASSPESGLSYEQYFGPGTRLTVT.

This CDR3 is CASSPRGGQGARYIKQYF. The CDR3 region has the DNA TGTGCCAGCAGCCCTAGAGGGGGACAGGGCGCCCGATACATTAAGCAGTACTTC. This rearrangement joins TRBV7-9 to TRBJ2-7, with TRBD1 matching over 9 bases. The germline V gene encodes CDR1 SEHNR and CDR2 FQNEAQ (reference sequence). The CDR3 consists of 18 residues. Trimming at V came to 5 bases and at J to 8 bases, leaving 22 bases not matched to a gene.

For this clone: Without the conserved terminal phenylalanine or tryptophan, this CDR3 likely stems from a read error. The chain recombines TRBV5-1 with TRBJ1-1; D remains ambiguous. Germline CDR1 SGHRS, CDR2 YFSETQ. The CDR3 runs to 13 residues. Between the trimmed V and J ends, which lost 7 bases and 1 base, there was a span of 11 bases. In DNA, the CDR3 is TGCGCCAGCGGTATTACAGCGAACACTGAAGCTTTCTCT. It yields the protein CASGITANTEAFS.

This chain joins TRBV5-1 and TRBJ2-5; 7 nucleotides line up with TRBD2. Trimming cost V 2 bases and J 0 bases; bases outside gene matches: 4. The germline gives CDR1 SGHRS, CDR2 YFSETQ. The CDR3 covers 15 residues. The CDR3 coding sequence is TGCGCCAGCAGCTTAAGCGGGGTAAACCAAGAGACCCAGTACTTC. The encoded protein is CASSLSGVNQETQYF.